Sequencing of this T cell receptor beta chain was carried out in a study of blood T cell repertoires in COVID-19. The CDR3 totals 14 residues. V shed 3 bases and J 10 bases; nucleotides not matched to a gene: 5. The germline CDR1 and CDR2 sequences are SEHNR and FQNEAQ (reference sequence). The repertoire was sequenced with immunoSEQ multiplex PCR; TCRdb's copy has only in-frame clones and lacks some. The sample contains 250,000 to 300,000 clones, 75% to 90% of which appear only once. The chain carries TRBV7-9 and TRBJ2-1; the match to TRBD1 covers 11 bases. The sample taken for sequencing was peripheral blood. This TCR came from a woman aged 45-65 years who had recovered from COVID-19. CDR3 amino acids: CASSFRTGGIEQFF. Written as DNA, the CDR3 is TGTGCCAGCAGCTTTCGGACAGGGGGCATAGAGCAGTTCTTC.